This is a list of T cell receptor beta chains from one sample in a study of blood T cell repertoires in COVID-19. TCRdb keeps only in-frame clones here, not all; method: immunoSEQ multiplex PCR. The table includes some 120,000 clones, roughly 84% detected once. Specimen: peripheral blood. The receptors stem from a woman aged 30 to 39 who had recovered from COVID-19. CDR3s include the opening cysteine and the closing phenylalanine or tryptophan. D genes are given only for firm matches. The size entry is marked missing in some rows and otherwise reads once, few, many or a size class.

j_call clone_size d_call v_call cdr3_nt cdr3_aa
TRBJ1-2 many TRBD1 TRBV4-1 TGCGCCAGCAGACCGGGACAGACAAATTATGGCTACACCTTC CASRPGQTNYGYTF
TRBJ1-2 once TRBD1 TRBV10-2 TGCGCCAGCAGATTGACAGGGGGCGCAGACTATGGCTACACCTTC CASRLTGGADYGYTF
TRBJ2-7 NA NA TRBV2 TGTGCCAGCAGCGTTGACAGGCGATACGAGCAGTACTTC CASSVDRRYEQYF
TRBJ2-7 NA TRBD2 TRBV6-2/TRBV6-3 TGTGCCAGCAGTTACTCGACTAGCGGGGGATACGAGCAGTACTTC CASSYSTSGGYEQYF
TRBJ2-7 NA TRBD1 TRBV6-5 TGTGCCAGCCGACGGGACAGGGTGGGCGAGCAGTACTTC CASRRDRVGEQYF
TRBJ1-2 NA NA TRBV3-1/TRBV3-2 TGTGCCAGCAGCCAAGATGGGAGGGACCGCGGCTACACCTTC CASSQDGRDRGYTF
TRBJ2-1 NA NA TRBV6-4 TGTGCCAGCAGTGACTTACAGGAGCAGTTCTTC CASSDLQEQFF
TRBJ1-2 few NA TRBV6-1 TGTGCCAGCAGTGAATCCTTAGACAGAAACTATGGCTACACCTTC CASSESLDRNYGYTF
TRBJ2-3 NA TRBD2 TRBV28 TGTGCCAGCAGTCCTCTTACTAGCGGAGATACGCAGTATTTT CASSPLTSGDTQYF
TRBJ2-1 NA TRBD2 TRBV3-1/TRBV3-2 TGTGCCAGCAGCCCTTGGGGGGGAACTAACTACAATGAGCAGTTCTTC CASSPWGGTNYNEQFF